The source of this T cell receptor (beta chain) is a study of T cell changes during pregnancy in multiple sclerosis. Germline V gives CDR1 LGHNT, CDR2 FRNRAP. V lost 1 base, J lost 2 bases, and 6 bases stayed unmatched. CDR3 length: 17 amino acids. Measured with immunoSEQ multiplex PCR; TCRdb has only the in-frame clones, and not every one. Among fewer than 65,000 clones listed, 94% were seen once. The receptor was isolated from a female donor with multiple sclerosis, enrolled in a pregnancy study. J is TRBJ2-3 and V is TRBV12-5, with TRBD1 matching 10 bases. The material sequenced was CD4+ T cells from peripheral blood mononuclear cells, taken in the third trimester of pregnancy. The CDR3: CASGLAAGQGYTDTQYF. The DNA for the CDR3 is TGTGCTAGTGGTTTGGCAGCGGGACAGGGGTACACAGATACGCAGTATTTT.